The 21 T cell receptor beta chains below come from one sample, sequenced in a study of CD8 T cells in Susac syndrome. cDNA came from around 0.54 to 1 ug RNA primed by random hexamers. A single record per CDR3 protein comes from TCRdb applying MiXCR to the immunoSEQ multiplex PCR reads. The sample records over 100,000 distinct CDR3 sequences, around nine tenths being singletons. Sequenced: CD4+ T cells from PBMCs. Receptors were obtained from a human donor in good health.

The chain is built from TRBV20-1 and TRBJ1-2; D gene unclear. Germline V CDR1 and CDR2: DFQATT, SNEGSKA (reference sequence). V was clipped by 3 bases and J by 9 bases, with 20 bases between them. The CDR3 extends over 14 amino acids. The CDR3 nucleotides are TGCAGTGCTAGGTCAACCGGGCCCATATGGAGCTACACCTTC. Protein sequence: CSARSTGPIWSYTF.

The rearrangement uses TRBV5-4 and TRBJ2-7; D call uncertain. The germline gives CDR1 SGHNT, CDR2 YYREEE (reference sequence). The CDR3 length is 14 residues. Trimming shortened V by 3 bases and J by 0 bases, and 10 bases separated the two germline ends. The CDR3 region has the DNA TGTGCCAGCAGCTCGAGAGTTGGCTCCTACGAGCAGTACTTC. Encoded protein: CASSSRVGSYEQYF.

The chain joins TRBV6-2 or TRBV6-3 to TRBJ1-2; no definite D call. The V gene lost 5 bases and the J gene lost 4 bases, with 20 bases spanning the gap. Germline V gene lookup returns CDR1 MNHEY and CDR2 SVGEGT. This CDR3 region has 16 residues. For the CDR3, the DNA is TGTGCCAGCAGTCTACGCTTCTTGACTCTTGCCTATGGCTACACCTTC. Residues: CASSLRFLTLAYGYTF.

This clonotype was found once. V and J are TRBV30 and TRBJ2-5, with no clear D. CDR1 and CDR2 from the germline V gene are GTSNPN and SVGIG (reference sequence). The CDR3 consists of 15 residues. Between the trimmed V and J ends, which lost 2 bases and 4 bases, there was a span of 17 bases. The CDR3 sequence: CAWSKPGRVVETQYF. CDR3 in DNA: TGTGCCTGGAGTAAGCCAGGACGGGTGGTAGAGACCCAGTACTTC.

The rearrangement joins TRBV20-1 to TRBJ2-7; TRBD1 might be the D (5 bases). The CDR3 has 12 residues. Deletions cut 6 bases from V and 4 bases from J, with 13 bases between. CDR1 is DFQATT and CDR2 is SNEGSKA in the germline V gene (reference sequence). The CDR3 is CSAARGMYEQYF. The CDR3 coding sequence is TGCAGTGCAGCAAGGGGAATGTACGAGCAGTACTTC.

V usage is TRBV29-1 and J usage is TRBJ2-1, with D perhaps TRBD2 (5 bases). From germline, CDR1 is SQVTM and CDR2 ANQGSEA. Trimming took off 6 bases at V and 6 bases at J, with 12 bases between the two ends. This CDR3 has 12 amino acids. The CDR3 loop reads CSVVRTVNEQFF. Written as DNA, the CDR3 is TGCAGCGTCGTTCGGACTGTCAATGAGCAGTTCTTC.

This chain links TRBV27 with TRBJ2-7; 8 bases agree with TRBD1. CDR3 size: 12 residues. Germline CDR1 MNHEY, CDR2 SMNVEV (reference sequence). The ends lost 5 bases at V and 3 bases at J; junction bases unmatched: 0. DNA for the CDR3: TGTGCCAGCAGTACAGGGGGCTACGAGCAGTACTTC. The encoded protein is CASSTGGYEQYF.

This chain connects TRBV7-3 to TRBJ2-4; 7 positions agree with TRBD2. Germline loops: CDR1 SGHTA, CDR2 FQGTGA. CDR3 size: 15 residues. Unmatched junction bases numbered 10, after V lost 5 bases and J lost 6 bases. This CDR3 is CASSPTGGSGNIQYF. The CDR3 DNA reads as TGTGCCAGCAGCCCCACGGGAGGCTCGGGAAACATTCAGTACTTC. Using reference TRBV7-3 and TRBJ2-4 for the parts outside the CDR3, the full variable domain is GAGVSQTPSNKVTEKGKYVELRCDPISGHTALYWYRQSLGQGPEFLIYFQGTGAADDSGLPNDRFFAVRPEGSVSTLKIQRTERGDSAVYLCASSPTGGSGNIQYFGAGTRLSVL.

The rearrangement links TRBV15 to TRBJ2-6, with D tentatively TRBD1 (5 bases). CDR3 size: 18 residues. Germline-derived CDR1 and CDR2 are LNHNV and YYDKDF (reference sequence). V dropped 1 base and J dropped 0 bases, with 13 bases sitting between them. DNA of the CDR3: TGTGCCACCAGCAGAGCGGTACGACAGCTCTCTGGGGCCAACGTCCTGACTTTC. Its protein is CATSRAVRQLSGANVLTF.

The CDR3 here is CSAQFLSGGSYEQYF. DNA for the CDR3: TGCAGTGCCCAGTTCCTTAGCGGGGGGTCCTACGAGCAGTACTTC. This chain connects TRBV20-1 to TRBJ2-7, with 10 bases lining up with TRBD2. The trim removed 6 bases at V and 1 base at J, leaving 9 bases unmatched. In germline, CDR1 is DFQATT, CDR2 SNEGSKA (reference sequence). The CDR3 is made up of 15 amino acids.

The V gene is TRBV6-4, the J gene TRBJ2-6; the match to TRBD1 covers 9 bases. J lost 2 bases, V lost 10 bases, and 15 bases had no gene match. The CDR3 loop spans 18 amino acids. Per the germline V gene, CDR1 is MRHNA and CDR2 is SNTAGT. DNA of the CDR3: TGTGCCATCCCCGGGCTTACGGGACAGGGTCCTGGGGCCAACGTCCTGACTTTC. It codes for CAIPGLTGQGPGANVLTF.

The chain couples TRBV12-3 or TRBV12-4 to TRBJ2-7, with D maybe TRBD2 (6 bases). The CDR3 is 15 amino acids. V was clipped by 2 bases and J by 1 base, with 12 bases between them. The CDR3 protein is CASSLWEATSYEQYF. For the CDR3, the DNA is TGTGCCAGCAGTTTATGGGAGGCGACTTCCTACGAGCAGTACTTC.

The chain combines TRBV7-9 with TRBJ1-5; maybe TRBD1 (5 bases). CDR3 size: 12 residues. CDR1 is SEHNR and CDR2 is FQNEAQ in the germline V gene (reference sequence). V dropped 5 bases and J dropped 13 bases, with 15 bases sitting between them. The CDR3 bases are TGTGCCAGCAGCCCTCTGGGGCGTCCTCAGCATTTT. Protein: CASSPLGRPQHF.

The rearrangement links TRBV12-3 or TRBV12-4 to TRBJ2-2; D is possibly TRBD1 or TRBD2 (5 bases each). V was trimmed by 0 bases and J by 0 bases, leaving 11 bases between them. The CDR3 covers 17 residues. Written as DNA, the CDR3 is TGTGCCAGCAGTTTAGCGGGGACCCCGGCGAACACCGGGGAGCTGTTTTTT. This codes for CASSLAGTPANTGELFF.

V usage is TRBV5-5 and J usage is TRBJ2-5, with TRBD2 matching over 7 bases. V gave up 6 bases and J gave up 5 bases; unmatched junction bases: 13. The CDR3 contains 15 residues. Germline loops: CDR1 SGHKS, CDR2 YYEKEE (reference sequence). CDR3 residues: CASIPGGGSSETQYF. The CDR3 nucleotides are TGTGCCAGCATCCCGGGAGGCGGGAGCAGTGAGACCCAGTACTTC.

Only a few counts were recorded for this clonotype. CDR3 residues: CASSLEGGLTFAHGYTF. The CDR3 DNA reads as TGCGCCAGCAGCTTGGAGGGGGGCCTCACATTTGCGCATGGCTACACCTTC. The chain joins TRBV5-1 to TRBJ1-2; D possibly corresponds to TRBD1 (6 bases). Trimming removed 0 bases at V and 6 bases at J, with 21 bases between. CDR1 and CDR2 from the germline V gene are SGHRS and YFSETQ. The CDR3 consists of 17 residues.

This clonotype was seen just once. The chain couples TRBV14 to TRBJ1-2; a weak D match, TRBD1 (6 bases). Trimming took 4 bases from V and 4 from J, leaving 10 bases between them. Germline V gene sequence: CDR1 SGHDN, CDR2 FVKESK. The CDR3 has 13 residues. DNA for the CDR3: TGTGCCAGCAGCCCGGACAGATTCTATGGCTACACCTTC. It is translated as CASSPDRFYGYTF.

The V call is TRBV10-3, the J call TRBJ2-3; TRBD2 matches at 9 bases. This CDR3 has 15 residues. After removal of 1 base from V and 6 bases from J, the junction contained 5 bases not matched to a gene. Looked up from germline, CDR1 is ENHRY and CDR2 is SYGVKD. The CDR3 loop is CAISEWASGEDTQYF. The CDR3 region has the DNA TGTGCCATCAGTGAGTGGGCTAGCGGGGAGGATACGCAGTATTTT.

The rearrangement links TRBV5-6 to TRBJ1-4, with TRBD1 matching over 7 bases. The trim removed 4 bases at V and 7 bases at J, leaving 4 bases unmatched. The germline V gene encodes CDR1 SGHDT and CDR2 YYEEEE. CDR3 length: 13 residues. This CDR3 reads CASSPDRAEKLFF. The CDR3 bases are TGTGCCAGCAGCCCCGACAGGGCTGAAAAACTGTTTTTT. Full variable domain (remainder filled in from reference TRBV5-6 and TRBJ1-4): DAGVTQSPTHLIKTRGQQVTLRCSPKSGHDTVSWYQQALGQGPQFIFQYYEEEERQRGNFPDRFSGHQFPNYSSELNVNALLLGDSALYLCASSPDRAEKLFFGSGTQLSVL.

Turning to this clonotype: One junction end does not reproduce the germline sequence, and a read error may be involved. The chain uses TRBV6-2 or TRBV6-3 and TRBJ1-1, with D unresolved. Germline V CDR1 and CDR2: MNHEY, SVGEGT. CDR3 size: 13 residues. The DNA for the CDR3 is TGCGCCAGCATGGGAGAGGTGAACACTGAAGCTTTCTTT. Translating it yields CASMGEVNTEAFF.

The CDR3 DNA sequence: TGCAGTGCTAAAGTACCCGGCCGGGAGGGCTACACCTTC. This gives the protein CSAKVPGREGYTF. The V and J genes are TRBV20-1 and TRBJ1-2; D is unclear. The V and J ends lost 4 bases and 8 bases respectively, with 17 bases between them. There are 13 residues in the CDR3. The germline V gene encodes CDR1 DFQATT and CDR2 SNEGSKA (reference sequence).